This T cell receptor beta chain was obtained from a study of blood T cell repertoires in COVID-19. The Seattle patients, enrolled during active infection, were followed longitudinally. This CDR3 has 15 residues. CDR1 and CDR2 (germline): MGHRA, YSYEKL. The V and J ends lost 4 bases and 4 bases, in that order; junction bases with no gene match: 6. Generated by immunoSEQ multiplex PCR, the TCRdb table keeps only in-frame clones and is missing some. This table has about 200,000 clones, approximately 80% appearing once. The material sequenced was peripheral blood. The genes are TRBV4-1 and TRBJ2-1; 8 bases match TRBD2. The sequence was obtained from a man aged 55 to 70 with COVID-19, enrolled during active disease. The CDR3 sequence: CASSRSAGGYNEQFF. In DNA form, the CDR3 reads TGCGCCAGCAGCCGTAGCGCGGGAGGATACAATGAGCAGTTCTTC.